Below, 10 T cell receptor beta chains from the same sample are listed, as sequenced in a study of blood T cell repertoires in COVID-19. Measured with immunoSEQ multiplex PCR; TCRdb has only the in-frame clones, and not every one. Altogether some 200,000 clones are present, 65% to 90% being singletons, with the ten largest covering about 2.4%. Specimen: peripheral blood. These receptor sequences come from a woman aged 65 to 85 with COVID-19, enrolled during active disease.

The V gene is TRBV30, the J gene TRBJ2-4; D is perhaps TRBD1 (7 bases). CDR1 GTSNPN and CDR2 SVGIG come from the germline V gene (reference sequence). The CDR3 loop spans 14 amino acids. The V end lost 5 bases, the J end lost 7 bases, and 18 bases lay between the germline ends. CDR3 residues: CAWSAARGANIQYF. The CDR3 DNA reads TGTGCCTGGTCTGCTGCCAGGGGGGCGAACATTCAGTACTTC.

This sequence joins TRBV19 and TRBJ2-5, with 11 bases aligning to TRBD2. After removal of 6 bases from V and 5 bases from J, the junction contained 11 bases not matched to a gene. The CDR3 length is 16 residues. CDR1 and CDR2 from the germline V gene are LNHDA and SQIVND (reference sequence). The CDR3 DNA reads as TGTGCCAGTAGCACGGGGACTAGCGGTTACATCGAGACCCAGTACTTC. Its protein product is CASSTGTSGYIETQYF.

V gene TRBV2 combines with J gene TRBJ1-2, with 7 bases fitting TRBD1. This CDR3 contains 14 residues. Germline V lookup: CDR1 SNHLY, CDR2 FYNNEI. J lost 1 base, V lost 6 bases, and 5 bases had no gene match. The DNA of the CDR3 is TGTGCCAGCAGGGGGGACAGAGATAACTATGGCTACACCTTC. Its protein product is CASRGDRDNYGYTF.

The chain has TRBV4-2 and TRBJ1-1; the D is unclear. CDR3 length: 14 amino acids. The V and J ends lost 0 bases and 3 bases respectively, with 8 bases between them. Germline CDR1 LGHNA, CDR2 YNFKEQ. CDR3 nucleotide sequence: TGTGCCAGCAGCCAAGAGGCCGAGGACACTGAAGCTTTCTTT. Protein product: CASSQEAEDTEAFF.

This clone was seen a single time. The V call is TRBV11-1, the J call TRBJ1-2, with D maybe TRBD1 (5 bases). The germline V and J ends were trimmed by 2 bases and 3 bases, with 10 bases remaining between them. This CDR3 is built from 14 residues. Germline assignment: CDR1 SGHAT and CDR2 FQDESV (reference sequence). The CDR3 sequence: CASSLSQGHYGYTF. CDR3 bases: TGTGCCAGCAGCTTAAGCCAGGGCCACTATGGCTACACCTTC.

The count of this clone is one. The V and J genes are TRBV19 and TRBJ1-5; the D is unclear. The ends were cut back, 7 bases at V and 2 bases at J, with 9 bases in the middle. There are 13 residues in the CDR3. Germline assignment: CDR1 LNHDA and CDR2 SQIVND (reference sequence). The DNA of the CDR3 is TGTGCCAGTACGAACAGAGGCAATCAGCCCCAGCATTTT. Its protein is CASTNRGNQPQHF.

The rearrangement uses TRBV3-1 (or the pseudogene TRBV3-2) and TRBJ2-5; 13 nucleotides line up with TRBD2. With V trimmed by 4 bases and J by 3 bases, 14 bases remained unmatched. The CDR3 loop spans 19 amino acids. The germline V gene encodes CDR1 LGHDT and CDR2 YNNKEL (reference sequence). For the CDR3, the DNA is TGTGCCAGCAGCCCAACACCGGGACTAGCGGGGATTCGGGAAGAGACCCAGTACTTC. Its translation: CASSPTPGLAGIREETQYF.

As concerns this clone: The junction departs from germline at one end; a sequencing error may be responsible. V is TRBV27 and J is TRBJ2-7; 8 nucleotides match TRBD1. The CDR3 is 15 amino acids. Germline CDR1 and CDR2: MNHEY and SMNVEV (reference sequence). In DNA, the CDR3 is TGTGCCAGCAGTGTATCCGGGACAGGCGTCTTAGGGCAGTACTTC. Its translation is CASSVSGTGVLGQYF.

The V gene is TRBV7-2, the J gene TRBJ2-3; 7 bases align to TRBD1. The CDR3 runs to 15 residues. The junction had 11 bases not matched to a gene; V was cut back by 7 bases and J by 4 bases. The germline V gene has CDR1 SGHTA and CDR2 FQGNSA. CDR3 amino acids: CASTRVRGKSDTQYF. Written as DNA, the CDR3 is TGTGCCAGCACTCGAGTCAGGGGGAAATCAGATACGCAGTATTTT.

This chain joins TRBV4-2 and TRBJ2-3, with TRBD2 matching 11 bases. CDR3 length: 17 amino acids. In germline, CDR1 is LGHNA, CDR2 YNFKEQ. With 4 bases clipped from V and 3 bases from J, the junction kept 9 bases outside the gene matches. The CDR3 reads CASSPLGLAATTDTQYF. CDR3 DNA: TGTGCCAGCAGCCCATTGGGACTAGCGGCTACAACAGATACGCAGTATTTT.